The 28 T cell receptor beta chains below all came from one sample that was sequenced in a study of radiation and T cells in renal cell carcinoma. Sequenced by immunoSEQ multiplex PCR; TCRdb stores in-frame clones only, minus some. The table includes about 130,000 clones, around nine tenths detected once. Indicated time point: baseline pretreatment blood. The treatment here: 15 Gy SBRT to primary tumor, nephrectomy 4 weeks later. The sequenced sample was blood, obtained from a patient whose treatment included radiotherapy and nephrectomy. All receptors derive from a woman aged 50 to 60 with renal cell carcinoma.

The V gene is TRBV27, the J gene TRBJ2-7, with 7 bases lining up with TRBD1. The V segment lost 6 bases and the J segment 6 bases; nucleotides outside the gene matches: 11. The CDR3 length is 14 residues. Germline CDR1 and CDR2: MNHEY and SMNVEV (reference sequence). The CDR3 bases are TGTGCCAGCAGCCAAGACAGGGTAGGGGTCGAGCAGTACTTC. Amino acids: CASSQDRVGVEQYF.

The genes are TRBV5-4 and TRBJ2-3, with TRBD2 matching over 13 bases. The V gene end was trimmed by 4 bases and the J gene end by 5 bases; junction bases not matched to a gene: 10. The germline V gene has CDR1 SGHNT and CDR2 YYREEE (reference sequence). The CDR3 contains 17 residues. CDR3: CASSPGTSGVARDTQYF. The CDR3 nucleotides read TGTGCCAGCAGCCCCGGGACTAGCGGGGTGGCACGAGATACGCAGTATTTT.

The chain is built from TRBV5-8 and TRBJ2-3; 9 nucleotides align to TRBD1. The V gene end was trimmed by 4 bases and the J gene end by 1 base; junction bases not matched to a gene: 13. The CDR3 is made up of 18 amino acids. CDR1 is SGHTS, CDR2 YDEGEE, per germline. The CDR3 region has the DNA TGTGCCAGCAGCCTATTCCTCGGGACAGGGCGGCGCACAGATACGCAGTATTTT. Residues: CASSLFLGTGRRTDTQYF. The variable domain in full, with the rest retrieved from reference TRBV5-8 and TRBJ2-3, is EAGVTQSPTHLIKTRGQQATLRCSPISGHTSVYWYQQALGLGLQFLLWYDEGEERNRGNFPPRFSGRQFPNYSSELNVNALELEDSALYLCASSLFLGTGRRTDTQYFGPGTRLTVL.

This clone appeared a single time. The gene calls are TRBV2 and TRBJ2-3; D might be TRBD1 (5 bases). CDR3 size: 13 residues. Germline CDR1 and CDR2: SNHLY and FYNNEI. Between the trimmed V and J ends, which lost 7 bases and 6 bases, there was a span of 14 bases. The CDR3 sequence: CASKGRVMDTQYF. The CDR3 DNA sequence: TGTGCCAGCAAAGGCAGGGTGATGGATACGCAGTATTTT.

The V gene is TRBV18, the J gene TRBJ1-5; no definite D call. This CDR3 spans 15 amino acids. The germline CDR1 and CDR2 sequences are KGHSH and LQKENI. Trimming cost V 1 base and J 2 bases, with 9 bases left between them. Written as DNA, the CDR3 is TGTGCCAGCTCACCACTGGGCGTCGGCAATCAGCCCCAGCATTTT. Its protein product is CASSPLGVGNQPQHF. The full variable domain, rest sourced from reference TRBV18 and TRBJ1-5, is NAGVMQNPRHLVRRRGQEARLRCSPMKGHSHVYWYRQLPEEGLKFMVYLQKENIIDESGMPKERFSAEFPKEGPSILRIQQVVRGDSAAYFCASSPLGVGNQPQHFGDGTRLSIL.

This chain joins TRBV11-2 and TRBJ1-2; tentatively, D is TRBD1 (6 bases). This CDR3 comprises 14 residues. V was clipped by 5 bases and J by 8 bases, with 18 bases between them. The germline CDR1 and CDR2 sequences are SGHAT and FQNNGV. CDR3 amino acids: CASSRGGGRRGYTF. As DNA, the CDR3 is TGTGCCAGCAGCCGGGGAGGGGGTAGAAGAGGCTACACCTTC.

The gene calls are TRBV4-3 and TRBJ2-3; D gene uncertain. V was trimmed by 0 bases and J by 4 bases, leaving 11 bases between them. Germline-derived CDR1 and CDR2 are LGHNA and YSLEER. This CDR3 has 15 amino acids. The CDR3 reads CASSQDWQTPDTQYF. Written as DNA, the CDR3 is TGCGCCAGCAGCCAAGATTGGCAGACGCCAGATACGCAGTATTTT.

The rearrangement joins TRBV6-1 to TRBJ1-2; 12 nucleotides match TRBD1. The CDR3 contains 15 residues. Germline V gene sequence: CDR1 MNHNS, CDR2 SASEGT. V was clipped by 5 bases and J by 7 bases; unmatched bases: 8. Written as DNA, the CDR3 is TGTGCCAGCAGTCCCGGCGGGACAGGGGGCCGTGGCTACACCTTC. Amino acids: CASSPGGTGGRGYTF.

CDR3 protein: CASRAIGTVSGNTIYF. DNA of the CDR3: TGTGCCAGCAGAGCCATAGGGACTGTGTCTGGAAACACCATATATTTT. The chain links TRBV2 to TRBJ1-3; D may be TRBD1 (5 bases). Trimming removed 6 bases at V and 1 base at J, with 16 bases between. CDR3 length equals 16 residues. In germline, CDR1 is SNHLY, CDR2 FYNNEI.

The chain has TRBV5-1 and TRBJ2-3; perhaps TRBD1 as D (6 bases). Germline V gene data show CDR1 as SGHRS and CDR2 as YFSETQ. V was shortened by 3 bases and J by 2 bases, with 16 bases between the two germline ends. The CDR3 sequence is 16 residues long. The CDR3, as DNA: TGCGCCAGCAGCTCCCACCGCAGGGGATTCACAGATACGCAGTATTTT. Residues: CASSSHRRGFTDTQYF.

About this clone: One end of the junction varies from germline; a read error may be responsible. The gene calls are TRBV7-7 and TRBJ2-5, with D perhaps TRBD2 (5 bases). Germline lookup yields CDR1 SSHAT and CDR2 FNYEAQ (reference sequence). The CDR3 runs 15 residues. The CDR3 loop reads CASSLVGGVSETQYF. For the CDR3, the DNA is TGTGCTAGCAGCTTAGTCGGAGGTGTTAGTGAGACCCAGTACTTC.

CDR3 coding DNA: TGCGCCAGCAGCTTGGACAGGAGCTCCTACAATGAGCAGTTCTTC. Amino acid sequence: CASSLDRSSYNEQFF. V usage is TRBV5-1 and J usage is TRBJ2-1; perhaps TRBD1 as D (5 bases). CDR3 length: 15 residues. Germline values: CDR1 SGHRS, CDR2 YFSETQ. The V gene lost 0 bases and the J gene lost 0 bases, with 7 bases spanning the gap.

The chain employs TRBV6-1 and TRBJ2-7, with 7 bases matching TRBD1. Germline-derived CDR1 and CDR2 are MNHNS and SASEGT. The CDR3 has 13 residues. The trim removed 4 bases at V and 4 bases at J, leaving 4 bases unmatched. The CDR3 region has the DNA TGTGCCAGCAGTGTCCGGACAGGATACGAGCAGTACTTC. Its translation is CASSVRTGYEQYF.

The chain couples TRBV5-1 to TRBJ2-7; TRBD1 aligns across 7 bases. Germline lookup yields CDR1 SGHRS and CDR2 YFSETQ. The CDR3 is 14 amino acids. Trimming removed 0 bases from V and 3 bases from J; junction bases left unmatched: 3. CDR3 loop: CASSLEDRNYEQYF. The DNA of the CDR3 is TGCGCCAGCAGCTTGGAGGACAGGAACTACGAGCAGTACTTC.

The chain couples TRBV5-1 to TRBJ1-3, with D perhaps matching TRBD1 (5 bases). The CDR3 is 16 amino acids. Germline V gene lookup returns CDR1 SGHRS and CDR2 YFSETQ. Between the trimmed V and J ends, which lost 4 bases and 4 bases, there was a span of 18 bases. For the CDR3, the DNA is TGCGCCAGCAGCCCAATTGCAGGGTCGGCAGGAAACACCATATATTTT. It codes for CASSPIAGSAGNTIYF.

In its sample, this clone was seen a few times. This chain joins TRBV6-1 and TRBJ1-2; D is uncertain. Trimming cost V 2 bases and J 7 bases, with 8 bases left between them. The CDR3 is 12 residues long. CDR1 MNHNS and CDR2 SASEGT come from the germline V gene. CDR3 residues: CASSERGFGYTF. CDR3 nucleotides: TGTGCCAGCAGTGAAAGAGGTTTTGGCTACACCTTC.

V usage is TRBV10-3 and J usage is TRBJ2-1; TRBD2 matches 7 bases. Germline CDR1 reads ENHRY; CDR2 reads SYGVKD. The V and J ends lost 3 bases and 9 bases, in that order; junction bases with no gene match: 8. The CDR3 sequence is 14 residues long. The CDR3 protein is CAISEAGTISEQFF. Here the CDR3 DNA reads TGTGCCATCAGTGAAGCGGGGACGATTAGTGAGCAGTTCTTC.

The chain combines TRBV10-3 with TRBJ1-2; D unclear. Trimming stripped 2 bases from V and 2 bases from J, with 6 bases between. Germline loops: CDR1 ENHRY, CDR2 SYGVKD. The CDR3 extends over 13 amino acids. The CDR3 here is CAISEGGNYGYTF. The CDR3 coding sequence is TGTGCCATCAGTGAGGGAGGCAACTATGGCTACACCTTC.

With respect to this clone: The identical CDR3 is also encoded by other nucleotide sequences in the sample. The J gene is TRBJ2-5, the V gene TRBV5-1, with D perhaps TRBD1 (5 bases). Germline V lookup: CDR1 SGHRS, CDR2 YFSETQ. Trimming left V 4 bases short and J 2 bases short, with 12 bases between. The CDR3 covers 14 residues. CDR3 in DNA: TGCGCCAGCAGCCTTACAGGAATTCAAGAGACCCAGTACTTC. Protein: CASSLTGIQETQYF.

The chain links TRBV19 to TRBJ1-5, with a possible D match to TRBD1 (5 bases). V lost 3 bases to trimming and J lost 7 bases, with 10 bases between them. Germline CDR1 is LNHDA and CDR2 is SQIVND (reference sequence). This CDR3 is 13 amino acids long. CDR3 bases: TGTGCCAGTAGTATGGGGGGAATCCAGCCCCAGCATTTT. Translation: CASSMGGIQPQHF.

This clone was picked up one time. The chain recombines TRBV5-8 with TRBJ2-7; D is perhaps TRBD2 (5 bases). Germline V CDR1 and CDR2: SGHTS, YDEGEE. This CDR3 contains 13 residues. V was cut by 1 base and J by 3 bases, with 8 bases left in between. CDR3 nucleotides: TGTGCCAGCAGCTTGTCCCGGGACTACGAGCAGTACTTC. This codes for CASSLSRDYEQYF.

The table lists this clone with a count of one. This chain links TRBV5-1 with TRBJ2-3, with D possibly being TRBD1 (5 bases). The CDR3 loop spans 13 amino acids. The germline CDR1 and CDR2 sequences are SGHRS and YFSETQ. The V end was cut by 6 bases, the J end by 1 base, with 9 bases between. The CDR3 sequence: CASKGVRTDTQYF. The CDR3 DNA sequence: TGCGCCAGCAAAGGGGTTCGCACAGATACGCAGTATTTT. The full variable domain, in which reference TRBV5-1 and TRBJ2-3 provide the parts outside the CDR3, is KAGVTQTPRYLIKTRGQQVTLSCSPISGHRSVSWYQQTPGQGLQFLFEYFSETQRNKGNFPGRFSGRQFSNSRSEMNVSTLELGDSALYLCASKGVRTDTQYFGPGTRLTVL.

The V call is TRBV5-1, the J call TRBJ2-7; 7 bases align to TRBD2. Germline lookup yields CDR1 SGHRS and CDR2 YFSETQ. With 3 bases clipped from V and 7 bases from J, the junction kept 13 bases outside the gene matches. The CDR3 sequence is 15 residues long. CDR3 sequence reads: CASSSQTSGGREQYF. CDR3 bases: TGCGCCAGCAGCTCCCAGACTAGTGGCGGGAGAGAGCAGTACTTC.

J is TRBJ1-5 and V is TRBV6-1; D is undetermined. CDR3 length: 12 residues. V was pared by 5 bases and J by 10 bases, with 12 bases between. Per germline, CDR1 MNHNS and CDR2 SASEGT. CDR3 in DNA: TGTGCCAGCAGTTCCATAGTTTTACCCCAGCATTTT. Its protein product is CASSSIVLPQHF.

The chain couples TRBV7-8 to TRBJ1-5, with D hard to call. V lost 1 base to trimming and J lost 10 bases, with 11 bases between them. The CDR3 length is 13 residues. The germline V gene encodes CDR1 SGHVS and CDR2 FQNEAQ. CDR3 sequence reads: CASSLDIRLPQHF. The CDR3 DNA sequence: TGTGCCAGCAGCTTAGACATCCGGTTACCCCAGCATTTT. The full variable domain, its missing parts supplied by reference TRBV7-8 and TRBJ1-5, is GAGVSQSPRYKVAKRGQDVALRCDPISGHVSLFWYQQALGQGPEFLTYFQNEAQLDKSGLPSDRFFAERPEGSVSTLKIQRTQQEDSAVYLCASSLDIRLPQHFGDGTRLSIL.

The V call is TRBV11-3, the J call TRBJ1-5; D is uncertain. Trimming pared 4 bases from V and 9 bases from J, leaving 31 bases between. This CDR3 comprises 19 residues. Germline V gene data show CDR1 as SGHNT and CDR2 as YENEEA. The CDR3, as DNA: TGTGCCAGCAGCTCTTTTATCCCTATTCCCGGGCCCTCAAAAGGGCCCCAGCATTTT. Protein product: CASSSFIPIPGPSKGPQHF.

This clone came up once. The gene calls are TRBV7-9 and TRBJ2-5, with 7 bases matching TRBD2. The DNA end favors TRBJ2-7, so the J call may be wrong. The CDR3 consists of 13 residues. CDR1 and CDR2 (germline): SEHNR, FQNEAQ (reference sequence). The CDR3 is CASSLGGKNEQYF. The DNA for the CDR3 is TGTGCCAGCAGCTTGGGGGGGAAGAACGAGCAGTACTTC.

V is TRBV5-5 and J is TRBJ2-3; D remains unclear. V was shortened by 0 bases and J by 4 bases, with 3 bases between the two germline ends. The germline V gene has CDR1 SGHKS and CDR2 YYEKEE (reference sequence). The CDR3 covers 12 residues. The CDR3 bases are TGTGCCAGCAGCTTGGCCCCAGATACGCAGTATTTT. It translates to CASSLAPDTQYF. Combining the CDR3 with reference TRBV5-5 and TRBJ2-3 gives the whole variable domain DAGVTQSPTHLIKTRGQQVTLRCSPISGHKSVSWYQQVLGQGPQFIFQYYEKEERGRGNFPDRFSARQFPNYSSELNVNALLLGDSALYLCASSLAPDTQYFGPGTRLTVL.